The 32 T cell receptor beta chains below all came from one sample that was sequenced in a study of blood T cell repertoires in COVID-19. Assay: immunoSEQ multiplex PCR; the TCRdb copy retains only in-frame clones and omits some. The repertoire holds more than 300,000 clones, with 90% as singletons. The sequenced sample consisted of peripheral blood. All receptors derive from a woman aged 40 to 50 with COVID-19, enrolled during active disease.

The CDR3 region is CASMSPGDNSPLHF. The CDR3 DNA sequence: TGTGCCAGCATGAGTCCCGGGGATAATTCACCCCTCCACTTT. This chain connects TRBV28 to TRBJ1-6; D remains ambiguous. CDR1 MDHEN and CDR2 SYDVKM come from the germline V gene. This CDR3 comprises 14 residues. The V and J ends lost 7 bases and 5 bases respectively, with 12 bases between them.

This rearrangement joins TRBV24-1 to TRBJ2-7, with 9 bases aligning to TRBD1. CDR3 length: 15 residues. V shed 6 bases and J 5 bases; nucleotides not matched to a gene: 10. CDR1 KGHDR and CDR2 SFDVKD come from the germline V gene. This CDR3 is CATSPGGQGLNEQYF. In DNA, the CDR3 is TGTGCCACCAGTCCGGGGGGACAGGGTTTGAACGAGCAGTACTTC.

This sequence joins TRBV7-2 and TRBJ1-4; 7 bases are a match to TRBD1. V lost 5 bases and J lost 0; bases outside the gene matches: 9. Germline V gene lookup returns CDR1 SGHTA and CDR2 FQGNSA. The CDR3 extends over 17 amino acids. Written as DNA, the CDR3 is TGTGCCAGCAGCCCCCGAGGAACAGGGGCAACTAATGAAAAACTGTTTTTT. Residues: CASSPRGTGATNEKLFF. The full variable domain, its missing parts supplied by reference TRBV7-2 and TRBJ1-4, is GAGVSQSPSNKVTEKGKDVELRCDPISGHTALYWYRQSLGQGLEFLIYFQGNSAPDKSGLPSDRFSAERTGGSVSTLTIQRTQQEDSAVYLCASSPRGTGATNEKLFFGSGTQLSVL.

This chain connects TRBV5-6 to TRBJ1-1; D not certain. The CDR3 is 15 residues long. Trimming stripped 0 bases from V and 0 bases from J, with 9 bases between. Germline V lookup: CDR1 SGHDT, CDR2 YYEEEE. CDR3 bases: TGTGCCAGCAGCTTGGCCCTGGGAGTGAACACTGAAGCTTTCTTT. This gives the protein CASSLALGVNTEAFF.

This chain connects TRBV4-3 to TRBJ2-7, with 7 bases matching TRBD1. This CDR3 contains 14 residues. Looked up from germline, CDR1 is LGHNA and CDR2 is YSLEER. The V gene end was trimmed by 1 base and the J gene end by 6 bases; junction bases not matched to a gene: 6. CDR3 nucleotides: TGCGCCAGCAGCCAAGGACAGGGTCTGGGCGAGCAGTACTTC. Its protein product is CASSQGQGLGEQYF.

Written as DNA, the CDR3 is TGTGCCAGCAGCTTAGTCCCGGCTAGCGGGGACCAAGAGACCCAGTACTTC. This encodes CASSLVPASGDQETQYF. The rearrangement joins TRBV7-9 to TRBJ2-5; 9 nucleotides align to TRBD2. V shed 1 base and J 0 bases; nucleotides not matched to a gene: 6. The CDR3 runs 17 residues. Germline CDR1 reads SEHNR; CDR2 reads FQNEAQ (reference sequence).

This clone was observed a single time. The rearrangement links TRBV18 to TRBJ1-1; 10 bases are shared with TRBD1. This CDR3 comprises 15 residues. Unmatched junction bases numbered 8, after V lost 4 bases and J lost 6 bases. Germline CDR1 and CDR2: KGHSH and LQKENI. CDR3 in amino acids: CASSLKTGGSSEAFF. In nucleotides, the CDR3 is TGTGCCAGCTCACTCAAGACAGGGGGCTCTTCTGAAGCTTTCTTT.

The J gene is TRBJ2-7, the V gene TRBV5-1, with 15 bases identical to TRBD2. Germline V gene lookup returns CDR1 SGHRS and CDR2 YFSETQ. V shed 3 bases and J 5 bases; nucleotides not matched to a gene: 6. The CDR3 has 16 residues. CDR3 residues: CASSSGTSGGNHEQYF. In DNA, the CDR3 is TGCGCCAGCAGCTCCGGGACTAGCGGGGGGAATCACGAGCAGTACTTC.

The CDR3, as DNA: TGTGCCAGCAGTGAAGCGCTTTGGCTAGCGGTTTACAATGAGCAGTTCTTC. Translation: CASSEALWLAVYNEQFF. This sequence joins TRBV2 and TRBJ2-1; 7 bases are a match to TRBD2. In germline, CDR1 is SNHLY, CDR2 FYNNEI. This CDR3 region has 17 residues. With V trimmed by 0 bases and J by 4 bases, 9 bases remained unmatched.

V usage is TRBV7-2 and J usage is TRBJ1-5, with D unresolved. Trimming stripped 5 bases from V and 0 bases from J, with 17 bases between. The CDR3 spans 17 residues. Germline V gene data show CDR1 as SGHTA and CDR2 as FQGNSA. The CDR3 bases are TGTGCCAGCAGCCCTTATACATACAGATATAGCAATCAGCCCCAGCATTTT. Protein sequence: CASSPYTYRYSNQPQHF. The variable domain in full, completed from reference TRBV7-2 and TRBJ1-5, reads GAGVSQSPSNKVTEKGKDVELRCDPISGHTALYWYRQSLGQGLEFLIYFQGNSAPDKSGLPSDRFSAERTGGSVSTLTIQRTQQEDSAVYLCASSPYTYRYSNQPQHFGDGTRLSIL.

The rearrangement links TRBV27 to TRBJ1-5; the match to TRBD1 covers 8 bases. The CDR3 sequence is 17 residues long. The J segment lost 2 bases and the V segment lost 5 bases, leaving 11 bases of the junction unmatched. Germline CDR1 is MNHEY and CDR2 is SMNVEV (reference sequence). The CDR3, as DNA: TGTGCCAGCAGTAAACAGGGGGTAAGGAGGGGCAATCAGCCCCAGCATTTT. It encodes CASSKQGVRRGNQPQHF.

Concerning this clone: The same CDR3 also results from other DNA sequences found in this sample. This chain links TRBV27 with TRBJ1-3; TRBD1 agrees at 8 bases. Germline loops: CDR1 MNHEY, CDR2 SMNVEV (reference sequence). CDR3 size: 14 residues. The V and J ends lost 4 bases and 4 bases, in that order; junction bases with no gene match: 3. CDR3 bases: TGTGCCAGCAGTTCGACAGGGGCCGGAAACACCATATATTTT. Protein product: CASSSTGAGNTIYF.

This chain links TRBV4-3 with TRBJ2-3; tentative D call: TRBD1 (6 bases). This CDR3 has 15 amino acids. Deletions cut 5 bases from V and 4 bases from J, with 16 bases between. Per the germline V gene, CDR1 is LGHNA and CDR2 is YSLEER. The CDR3 reads CASSSRTVISDTQYF. In DNA form, the CDR3 reads TGCGCCAGCAGCTCAAGGACAGTGATCTCAGATACGCAGTATTTT.

The V call is TRBV18, the J call TRBJ2-3, with D possibly being TRBD1 (6 bases). Trimming took 3 bases from V and 2 from J, leaving 15 bases between them. Germline CDR1 and CDR2: KGHSH and LQKENI. The CDR3 loop spans 16 amino acids. CDR3 in DNA: TGTGCCAGCTCACCGTACACAAGGGGGTCCACAGATACGCAGTATTTT. As protein: CASSPYTRGSTDTQYF.

This sequence joins TRBV3-1 (or the pseudogene TRBV3-2) and TRBJ1-2; D not resolved. The CDR3 contains 16 residues. Per germline, CDR1 LGHDT and CDR2 YNNKEL (reference sequence). Trimming pared 1 base from V and 2 bases from J, leaving 14 bases between. The CDR3 region has the DNA TGTGCCAGCAGCCAAGCCGGCGGGCGGGCCAACTATGGCTACACCTTC. Residues: CASSQAGGRANYGYTF.

This chain joins TRBV19 and TRBJ1-4; D ambiguous. This CDR3 contains 12 residues. V gave up 5 bases and J gave up 3 bases, with 4 bases separating them. Per the germline V gene, CDR1 is LNHDA and CDR2 is SQIVND (reference sequence). CDR3 DNA sequence: TGTGCCAGTAGTCCATCTAATGAAAAACTGTTTTTT. The encoded protein is CASSPSNEKLFF.

The V gene is TRBV2, the J gene TRBJ1-4; D not certain. CDR3 length equals 13 residues. Germline loops: CDR1 SNHLY, CDR2 FYNNEI. V gave up 8 bases and J gave up 4 bases, with 11 bases separating them. The CDR3 DNA is TGTGCCAGCCTTTTAAGCATTAATGAAAAACTGTTTTTT. The encoded protein is CASLLSINEKLFF.

The gene calls are TRBV6-6 and TRBJ1-5; TRBD1 agrees at 8 bases. V trimming: 2 bases; J trimming: 7 bases; junction bases outside the gene matches: 7. The germline V gene encodes CDR1 MNHNY and CDR2 SVGAGI (reference sequence). CDR3 length: 15 amino acids. CDR3 DNA: TGTGCCAGCAGTTACAGTCCAGGGGGCGAACAGCCCCAGCATTTT. Protein product: CASSYSPGGEQPQHF.

Written as DNA, the CDR3 is TGTGCCAGCAGCTTTAGCCCGGTGGGCAATCAGCCCCAGCATTTT. It translates to CASSFSPVGNQPQHF. The chain recombines TRBV5-5 with TRBJ1-5; no definite D call. CDR1 and CDR2 (germline): SGHKS, YYEKEE (reference sequence). This CDR3 has 15 amino acids. V dropped 2 bases and J dropped 2 bases, with 11 bases sitting between them.

The J gene is TRBJ1-2, the V gene TRBV6-2 or TRBV6-3, with 10 positions matching TRBD1. V was pared by 6 bases and J by 6 bases, with 10 bases of the junction left unmatched. The CDR3 length is 15 residues. In germline, CDR1 is MNHEY, CDR2 SVGEGT. CDR3 region: CASSHHVTGGDGYTF. In nucleotides, the CDR3 is TGTGCCAGCAGCCACCATGTGACAGGGGGCGATGGCTACACCTTC.

The chain uses TRBV30 and TRBJ1-6, with D possibly matching TRBD1 (5 bases). This CDR3 has 14 residues. The V and J ends lost 4 bases and 7 bases respectively, with 14 bases between them. CDR1 is GTSNPN and CDR2 is SVGIG in the germline V gene (reference sequence). CDR3 loop: CAWKQVGGNSPLHF. CDR3 in DNA: TGTGCCTGGAAACAGGTGGGTGGAAATTCACCCCTCCACTTT.

This chain links TRBV5-4 with TRBJ1-6; TRBD1 matches at 9 bases. The CDR3 is 15 residues long. Germline V lookup: CDR1 SGHNT, CDR2 YYREEE (reference sequence). V dropped 4 bases and J dropped 8; count of bases not matched to a gene: 7. CDR3 nucleotide sequence: TGTGCCAGCAGCCTACCGGGACAGGGCCATTCACCCCTCCACTTT. It specifies CASSLPGQGHSPLHF.

This chain uses TRBV5-1 with TRBJ1-4; tentatively, D is TRBD1 (6 bases). CDR1 is SGHRS, CDR2 YFSETQ, per germline. This CDR3 contains 14 residues. V lost 3 bases and J 7 bases, leaving 13 bases between the germline ends. CDR3 bases: TGCGCCAGCAGCTGGTGGGGGCGAAGTGAAAAACTGTTTTTT. Its protein is CASSWWGRSEKLFF.

The V call is TRBV28, the J call TRBJ1-1, with D unresolved. V was clipped by 3 bases and J by 4 bases, with 6 bases between them. CDR3 length: 12 amino acids. Germline V gene sequence: CDR1 MDHEN, CDR2 SYDVKM. DNA for the CDR3: TGTGCCAGCAGTTTCCCGGGCACTGAAGCTTTCTTT. As protein: CASSFPGTEAFF.

V is TRBV18 and J is TRBJ2-5, with 11 bases lining up with TRBD2. Germline CDR1 and CDR2: KGHSH and LQKENI. This CDR3 has 17 residues. Trimming removed 3 bases from V and 0 bases from J; junction bases left unmatched: 6. Here the CDR3 reads CASSPALAGVNQETQYF. The CDR3 nucleotides read TGTGCCAGCTCACCGGCACTAGCGGGGGTAAACCAAGAGACCCAGTACTTC.

The V and J genes are TRBV6-5 and TRBJ1-2; a possible D gene is TRBD1 (5 bases). Deletions cut 0 bases from V and 7 bases from J, with 9 bases between. The CDR3 consists of 13 residues. The germline gives CDR1 MNHEY, CDR2 SVGAGI. CDR3 bases: TGTGCCAGCAGTTACTCGACCGACAGTGGCTACACCTTC. As protein: CASSYSTDSGYTF.

The chain recombines TRBV4-3 with TRBJ2-1; 7 positions agree with TRBD2. V lost 2 bases to trimming and J lost 7 bases; unmatched junction nucleotides: 2. CDR1 LGHNA and CDR2 YSLEER come from the germline V gene. CDR3 length: 13 residues. The CDR3 loop reads CASSQPGGNEQFF. Here the CDR3 DNA reads TGCGCCAGCAGCCAACCCGGGGGGAATGAGCAGTTCTTC.

The CDR3 protein is CASSVDRYEQFF. CDR3 coding DNA: TGTGCCAGCAGTGTCGACAGGTATGAGCAGTTCTTC. The V call is TRBV5-6, the J call TRBJ2-1; possible D gene TRBD1, 6 bases. The germline V gene encodes CDR1 SGHDT and CDR2 YYEEEE. V lost 5 bases and J 8 bases, leaving 11 bases between the germline ends. CDR3 size: 12 residues. The entire variable domain, with the rest obtained from reference TRBV5-6 and TRBJ2-1, is as follows: DAGVTQSPTHLIKTRGQQVTLRCSPKSGHDTVSWYQQALGQGPQFIFQYYEEEERQRGNFPDRFSGHQFPNYSSELNVNALLLGDSALYLCASSVDRYEQFFGPGTRLTVL.

CDR3 sequence reads: CASSPTDSNQPQHF. The DNA of the CDR3 is TGTGCCAGCAGTCCCACTGATAGCAATCAGCCCCAGCATTTT. V gene TRBV6-4 combines with J gene TRBJ1-5, with D hard to call. CDR3 size: 14 residues. The germline V and J ends were trimmed by 5 bases and 0 bases, with 8 bases remaining between them. Germline V gene data show CDR1 as MRHNA and CDR2 as SNTAGT.

The rearrangement uses TRBV28 and TRBJ1-2, with a weak D call TRBD1 (5 bases). With 5 bases removed from V and 4 bases from J, the gap between germline ends came to 23 bases. The CDR3 is made up of 17 amino acids. Germline assignment: CDR1 MDHEN and CDR2 SYDVKM. The CDR3 reads CASSLPSGGSAFYGYTF. DNA of the CDR3: TGTGCCAGCAGTCTACCTTCCGGGGGTTCAGCTTTCTATGGCTACACCTTC.

The chain joins TRBV27 to TRBJ2-7; TRBD2 might be the D (5 bases). From germline, CDR1 is MNHEY and CDR2 SMNVEV (reference sequence). The CDR3 totals 14 residues. V was pared by 3 bases and J by 0 bases, with 9 bases between. The CDR3 region is CASSLGESSYEQYF. For the CDR3, the DNA is TGTGCCAGCAGTTTGGGAGAAAGCTCCTACGAGCAGTACTTC.

V usage is TRBV6-1 and J usage is TRBJ2-3, with D possibly being TRBD2 (5 bases). The CDR3 is made up of 16 amino acids. Germline V lookup: CDR1 MNHNS, CDR2 SASEGT. The germline V and J ends were trimmed by 4 bases and 6 bases, with 20 bases remaining between them. The CDR3 DNA is TGTGCCAGCAGTGCCCCCGGGAATTCCGCCGGTGATACGCAGTATTTT. Amino acids: CASSAPGNSAGDTQYF.